This record looks at one T cell receptor beta chain sequence and its context. The data derive from a study of patients and donors after allogeneic stem cell transplantation. CDR1 is KGHDR and CDR2 is SFDVKD in the germline V gene. Trimming removed 5 bases at V and 4 bases at J, with 8 bases between. The CDR3 contains 13 residues. TCRdb reprocessed the RT-PCR reads via MiXCR and lists one record per CDR3 protein. Found here are some 880,000 distinct CDR3 sequences, roughly 18% of them singletons; the top ten hold 5% to 7.5%. This chain joins TRBV24-1 and TRBJ2-1; the D gene is possibly TRBD2 (5 bases). This receptor was identified in a human donor who was either an allogeneic HSCT recipient or a stem cell or donor lymphocyte infusion donor (not recorded which). It is not recorded whose cells these are; they may come from a transplant donor. The sequenced sample consisted of blood, either unsorted or a sorted T cell fraction (not recorded which). The CDR3, as DNA: TGTGCCACCAGTGGTACGGGATACAATGAGCAGTTCTTC. Translated, it gives CATSGTGYNEQFF.